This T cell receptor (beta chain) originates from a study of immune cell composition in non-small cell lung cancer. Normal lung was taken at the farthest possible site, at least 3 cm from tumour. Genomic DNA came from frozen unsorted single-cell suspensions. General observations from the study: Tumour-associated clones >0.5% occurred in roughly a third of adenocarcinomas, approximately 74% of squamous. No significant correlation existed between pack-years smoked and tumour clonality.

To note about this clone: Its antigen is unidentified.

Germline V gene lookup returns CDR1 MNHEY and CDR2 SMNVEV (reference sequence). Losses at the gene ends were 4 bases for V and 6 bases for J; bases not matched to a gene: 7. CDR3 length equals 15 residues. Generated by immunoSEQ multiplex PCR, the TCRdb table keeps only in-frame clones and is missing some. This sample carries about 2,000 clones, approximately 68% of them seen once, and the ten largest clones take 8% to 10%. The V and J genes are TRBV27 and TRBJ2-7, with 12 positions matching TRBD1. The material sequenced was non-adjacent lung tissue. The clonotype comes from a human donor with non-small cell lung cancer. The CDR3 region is CASSSLGTGGIEQYF. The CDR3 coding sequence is TGTGCCAGCAGTTCGTTAGGGACAGGGGGCATCGAGCAGTACTTC.